The 23 T cell receptor beta chains below all came from one sample that was sequenced in a study of blood T cell repertoires in COVID-19. Using immunoSEQ multiplex PCR, the repertoire was profiled, and TCRdb retains in-frame clones only, with some absent. The sample holds approximately 480,000 clones, roughly 89% seen once. The sample taken for sequencing was peripheral blood. The source of these receptors is a man in his late teens or twenties with COVID-19, enrolled during active disease.

This clone was observed a single time. CDR3 DNA: TGTGCCAGCAGGACGGGCCCCCGGGGTGATTACGGTCAGTACTTC. It yields the protein CASRTGPRGDYGQYF. This sequence joins TRBV7-9 and TRBJ2-7, with D maybe TRBD2 (5 bases). The CDR3 is 15 residues long. CDR1 is SEHNR, CDR2 FQNEAQ, per germline (reference sequence). The germline V and J ends were trimmed by 6 bases and 10 bases, with 25 bases remaining between them.

V is TRBV9 and J is TRBJ1-5, with D unresolved. The CDR3 has 15 residues. Trimming removed 0 bases from V and 3 bases from J, with 10 bases in between. The V gene's germline CDR1 is SGDLS and CDR2 YYNGEE. The CDR3 loop is CASSVEGLPNQPQHF. DNA for the CDR3: TGTGCCAGCAGCGTAGAAGGACTCCCCAATCAGCCCCAGCATTTT.

The chain uses TRBV6-1 and TRBJ1-1, with 7 positions matching TRBD1. The length of the CDR3 is 13 residues. CDR1 and CDR2 from the germline V gene are MNHNS and SASEGT. V lost 2 bases and J lost 12; bases outside the gene matches: 9. CDR3 sequence reads: CASSEHRGEKTFF. DNA of the CDR3: TGTGCCAGCAGTGAACACAGGGGAGAAAAAACTTTCTTT.

This chain links TRBV20-1 with TRBJ2-1; 12 bases match TRBD2. Germline V lookup: CDR1 DFQATT, CDR2 SNEGSKA (reference sequence). J lost 8 bases, V lost 3 bases, and 11 bases had no gene match. The CDR3 runs to 16 residues. CDR3 loop: CSASGFLAGGRDEQFF. In DNA, the CDR3 is TGCAGTGCTAGTGGTTTCCTAGCGGGGGGGCGGGATGAGCAGTTCTTC.

The rearrangement links TRBV29-1 to TRBJ2-7; the D gene is possibly TRBD1 (6 bases). V was trimmed by 6 bases and J by 6 bases, leaving 18 bases between them. The V gene's germline CDR1 is SQVTM and CDR2 ANQGSEA. The CDR3 extends over 13 amino acids. The chain's CDR3 is CSVPTGTSAEQYF. The CDR3 DNA is TGCAGCGTGCCCACGGGGACATCGGCCGAGCAGTACTTC.

The chain links TRBV11-2 to TRBJ1-1, with 8 bases aligning to TRBD1. The V segment lost 4 bases and the J segment 5 bases; nucleotides outside the gene matches: 6. CDR1 and CDR2 (germline): SGHAT, FQNNGV. This CDR3 spans 14 amino acids. CDR3 DNA: TGTGCCAGCAGCTCGGACAGGGCGGGAACTGAAGCTTTCTTT. It is translated as CASSSDRAGTEAFF. The full variable domain, with the rest looked up from reference TRBV11-2 and TRBJ1-1, is EAGVAQSPRYKIIEKRQSVAFWCNPISGHATLYWYQQILGQGPKLLIQFQNNGVVDDSQLPKDRFSAERLKGVDSTLKIQPAKLEDSAVYLCASSSDRAGTEAFFGQGTRLTVV.

This clone was counted a single time. The chain is built from TRBV7-9 and TRBJ1-1, with TRBD1 matching over 7 bases. This CDR3 is built from 13 residues. Germline-derived CDR1 and CDR2 are SEHNR and FQNEAQ (reference sequence). Trimming removed 5 bases from V and 3 bases from J; junction bases left unmatched: 3. The CDR3 region is CASSDRVYTEAFF. The CDR3 coding sequence is TGTGCCAGCAGCGACAGGGTTTACACTGAAGCTTTCTTT.

The rearrangement links TRBV2 to TRBJ1-1; a possible D gene is TRBD1 (6 bases). This CDR3 is 13 amino acids long. Germline values: CDR1 SNHLY, CDR2 FYNNEI. V was trimmed by 5 bases and J by 3 bases, leaving 10 bases between them. CDR3 in amino acids: CASSSKGDTEAFF. The CDR3 DNA is TGTGCCAGCAGTTCCAAGGGGGACACTGAAGCTTTCTTT.

This clone occurred once. The rearrangement joins TRBV13 to TRBJ2-7; 8 bases fit TRBD1. The junction had 10 bases not matched to a gene; V was cut back by 5 bases and J by 4 bases. Looked up from germline, CDR1 is PRHDT and CDR2 is FYEKMQ (reference sequence). There are 15 residues in the CDR3. The CDR3: CASSPRRTGGYEQYF. The CDR3 DNA is TGTGCCAGCAGCCCACGGCGTACAGGGGGATACGAGCAGTACTTC.

The chain joins TRBV4-2 to TRBJ2-7; the match to TRBD1 covers 8 bases. Germline assignment: CDR1 LGHNA and CDR2 YNFKEQ. Germline trimming cut 4 bases from V and 7 bases from J; bases unmatched to any gene: 12. This CDR3 has 15 amino acids. The CDR3 nucleotides read TGTGCCAGCAGCCCCCAGACAGGGGACTCGGGGGAGCAGTACTTC. It is translated as CASSPQTGDSGEQYF.

This chain links TRBV7-8 with TRBJ1-4; 10 bases are a match to TRBD1. The germline CDR1 and CDR2 sequences are SGHVS and FQNEAQ. This CDR3 is built from 14 residues. With V trimmed by 4 bases and J by 8 bases, 4 bases remained unmatched. This chain's CDR3 is CASSWTGGGEKLFF. The CDR3 DNA reads TGTGCCAGCAGCTGGACAGGGGGAGGCGAAAAACTGTTTTTT.

This sequence joins TRBV2 and TRBJ2-7; D not certain. Trimming cost V 5 bases and J 3 bases, with 11 bases left between them. Germline values: CDR1 SNHLY, CDR2 FYNNEI. The CDR3 is made up of 13 amino acids. CDR3 DNA: TGTGCCAGCAGTCCCAGGCCCGACTACGAGCAGTACTTC. This sequence encodes CASSPRPDYEQYF.

The chain uses TRBV7-9 and TRBJ1-6; possibly TRBD1 for D (5 bases). Germline V gene lookup returns CDR1 SEHNR and CDR2 FQNEAQ (reference sequence). The length of the CDR3 is 14 residues. With 1 base removed from V and 7 bases from J, the gap between germline ends came to 8 bases. The CDR3 spells CASSLGRANSPLHF. CDR3 sequence (DNA): TGTGCCAGCAGCTTAGGCAGGGCGAATTCACCCCTCCACTTT.

The V call is TRBV6-5, the J call TRBJ1-1; no reliable D call. The CDR3 totals 11 residues. Germline V gene sequence: CDR1 MNHEY, CDR2 SVGAGI. Trimming took 4 bases from V and 5 from J, leaving 5 bases between them. The CDR3 nucleotides read TGTGCCAGCAGTTCCCCAACTGAAGCTTTCTTT. Encoded protein: CASSSPTEAFF.

This chain joins TRBV9 and TRBJ2-3; 8 nucleotides line up with TRBD2. CDR1 is SGDLS, CDR2 YYNGEE, per germline. The CDR3 is made up of 17 amino acids. Losses at the gene ends were 0 bases for V and 4 bases for J; bases not matched to a gene: 10. The CDR3 protein is CASSVAGGSSQADTQYF. For the CDR3, the DNA is TGTGCCAGCAGCGTAGCGGGAGGGTCCTCACAAGCAGATACGCAGTATTTT.

The V gene is TRBV2, the J gene TRBJ2-4, with D possibly TRBD1 on 6 matching bases. The CDR3 has 12 amino acids. Germline assignment: CDR1 SNHLY and CDR2 FYNNEI. Trimming removed 6 bases from V and 5 bases from J, with 8 bases in between. This chain's CDR3 is CASRRTENIQYF. CDR3 coding DNA: TGTGCCAGCAGGCGGACAGAAAACATTCAGTACTTC.

The gene calls are TRBV10-1 and TRBJ2-2, with TRBD1 identical over 10 bases. V gave up 2 bases and J gave up 7 bases; unmatched junction bases: 7. CDR3 length: 16 residues. Germline-derived CDR1 and CDR2 are WNHNN and SYGVQD (reference sequence). The CDR3 protein is CASSETGTGDVGELFF. CDR3 bases: TGCGCCAGCAGTGAGACCGGGACAGGGGACGTCGGGGAGCTGTTTTTT.

The J gene is TRBJ2-3, the V gene TRBV7-9; D might be TRBD2 (5 bases). The ends were cut back, 0 bases at V and 5 bases at J, with 12 bases in the middle. The CDR3 contains 15 residues. Germline lookup yields CDR1 SEHNR and CDR2 FQNEAQ (reference sequence). Here the CDR3 DNA reads TGTGCCAGCAGCTTAGCGGGCGGGTCAGGAGATACGCAGTATTTT. Protein sequence: CASSLAGGSGDTQYF.

This sequence joins TRBV5-4 and TRBJ1-1, with 7 bases that match TRBD1. Looked up from germline, CDR1 is SGHNT and CDR2 is YYREEE (reference sequence). This CDR3 has 14 amino acids. J was trimmed by 1 base and V by 4 bases; bases with no gene match: 4. CDR3 coding DNA: TGTGCCAGCAGCCGGGACAGCGAGAACACTGAAGCTTTCTTT. Its translation: CASSRDSENTEAFF.

The gene calls are TRBV3-1 (or the pseudogene TRBV3-2) and TRBJ2-1; unclear D gene. In germline, CDR1 is LGHDT, CDR2 YNNKEL (reference sequence). The CDR3 is made up of 12 amino acids. Trimming pared 3 bases from V and 6 bases from J, leaving 6 bases between. Written as DNA, the CDR3 is TGTGCCAGCAGCCATCTAGGCAATGAGCAGTTCTTC. This translates into CASSHLGNEQFF.

The chain is built from TRBV11-2 and TRBJ2-2, with 11 bases lining up with TRBD2. J was trimmed by 7 bases and V by 0 bases; bases with no gene match: 7. Per the germline V gene, CDR1 is SGHAT and CDR2 is FQNNGV. This CDR3 has 17 amino acids. The CDR3 DNA reads TGTGCCAGCAGCTTAGAACTACTAGCGGGGGAGATCGGGGAGCTGTTTTTT. Translated: CASSLELLAGEIGELFF.

Comment on this clone: Compared with germline, one end of the junction differs, possibly owing to a read error. V and J are TRBV27 and TRBJ2-7; D is unclear. Germline loops: CDR1 MNHEY, CDR2 SMNVEV (reference sequence). CDR3 length: 10 residues. DNA of the CDR3: TGTGCCAGCAGTTCCTCCGAGCAGTACTTC. Translation gives CASSSSEQYF.

The V and J genes are TRBV6-2 or TRBV6-3 and TRBJ2-1, with D tentatively TRBD1 (6 bases). Germline loops: CDR1 MNHEY, CDR2 SVGEGT. The germline V and J ends were trimmed by 5 bases and 3 bases, with 17 bases remaining between them. This CDR3 region has 16 residues. CDR3 coding DNA: TGTGCCAGCAGTACCAGGGGCCCCCACAGCTACAATGAGCAGTTCTTC. It encodes CASSTRGPHSYNEQFF.